This T cell receptor (beta chain) was observed in a study of CD8+CD57+ T cells in acquired aplastic anemia. On this clonotype itself: A much larger clone lies a single base off, so this may be a read error.

Only patients with CD8+CD57+ cell expansion on flow cytometry were chosen for sequencing. Profiling that covered TCR beta VDJ and CDR3 relied on genomic DNA as its template. TCRdb ran MiXCR on the reads and lists one entry per CDR3 protein. The sample includes approximately 170,000 distinct CDR3 sequences, roughly 45% of them seen just once. The receptor was isolated from a human donor with aplastic anemia. Material for sequencing was sorted CD4+, CD8+, or CD8+CD57+ T cells (not recorded which) from PBMCs.

Written as DNA, the CDR3 is TGTGCCAGCACCCCCTTGGGGACTCGCTCCTACAATGAGCAGTTCTTC. Translating it yields CASTPLGTRSYNEQFF. J is TRBJ2-1 and V is TRBV7-3, with D possibly TRBD2 on 6 matching bases. The CDR3 is 16 amino acids. V was trimmed by 7 bases and J by 0 bases, leaving 16 bases between them. CDR1 and CDR2 from the germline V gene are SGHTA and FQGTGA.